This T cell receptor (beta chain) stems from a study of T cells in localized non-small cell lung cancer. Findings and caveats of the study: Tumor samples were not multi-region, leaving intratumor heterogeneity unexcluded. Uninvolved neighboring lung showed the greatest T cell clonality, exceeding tumor.

The method was immunoSEQ multiplex PCR; TCRdb's version includes in-frame clones alone and lacks a portion of them. The sample holds 1,500 to 2,000 clones, about 25% seen once. The V end was cut by 2 bases, the J end by 3 bases, with 14 bases between. CDR3 size: 15 residues. Germline CDR1 and CDR2: SGDLS and YYNGEE. This clone showed up just a few times. Its antigen is still unknown. This chain links TRBV9 with TRBJ1-2; the D gene is possibly TRBD1 (5 bases). The input for sequencing was normal lung tissue next to the tumor, taken before any cancer treatment. The sequence came from an older female donor with stage I lung adenocarcinoma. The CDR3 DNA sequence: TGTGCCAGCAGCGTCAGTACAGGAGCTCACTATGGCTACACCTTC. Translation gives CASSVSTGAHYGYTF.